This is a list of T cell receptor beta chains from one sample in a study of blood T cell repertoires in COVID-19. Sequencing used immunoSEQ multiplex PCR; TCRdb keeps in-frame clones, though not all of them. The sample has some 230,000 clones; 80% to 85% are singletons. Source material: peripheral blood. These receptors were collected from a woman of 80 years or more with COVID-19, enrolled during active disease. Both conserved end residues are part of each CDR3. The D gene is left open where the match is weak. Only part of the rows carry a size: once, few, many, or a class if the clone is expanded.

CASSYSGANVLTF	TGTGCCAGCAGCTACTCTGGGGCCAACGTCCTGACTTTC	-	-	TRBV28	TRBJ2-6
CASSMVQAETQYF	TGTGCCAGTAGTATGGTCCAAGCAGAGACCCAGTACTTC	-	-	TRBV19	TRBJ2-5
CASSVTSGRGTGELFF	TGTGCCAGCAGCGTGACTAGCGGGAGAGGCACCGGGGAGCTGTTTTTT	TRBD2	-	TRBV11-1	TRBJ2-2
CASSRLGTGVYGYTF	TGTGCCAGCAGCCGTCTCGGGACAGGGGTCTATGGCTACACCTTC	TRBD1	-	TRBV7-8	TRBJ1-2
CASSLLGGANVLTF	TGTGCCAGCAGTCTCCTCGGTGGGGCCAACGTCCTGACTTTC	-	-	TRBV28	TRBJ2-6
CASSQDPRTDTQYF	TGTGCCAGCAGCCAAGATCCTAGGACAGATACGCAGTATTTT	-	-	TRBV3-1/TRBV3-2	TRBJ2-3
CASRNLAGPDTQYF	TGCGCCAGCAGGAACCTAGCGGGACCAGATACGCAGTATTTT	TRBD2	once	TRBV4-1	TRBJ2-3
CASTPRTSGSLQETQYF	TGTGCCAGCACCCCGAGGACTAGCGGGAGCCTCCAAGAGACCCAGTACTTC	TRBD2	-	TRBV19	TRBJ2-5
CASSYKGDSNQPQHF	TGTGCCAGCAGTTATAAAGGGGATAGCAATCAGCCCCAGCATTTT	-	-	TRBV6-5	TRBJ1-5
CASSSWELGQGEMFF	TGTGCCAGCAGTTCCTGGGAGTTGGGACAGGGGGAAATGTTTTTT	TRBD1	few	TRBV6-5	TRBJ1-4
CASSSPQSSNSPLHF	TGTGCCAGCAGCTCCCCACAGTCTTCTAATTCACCCCTCCACTTT	-	-	TRBV6-6	TRBJ1-6
CASSSQNEKLFF	TGTGCCAGCAGTTCGCAGAATGAAAAACTGTTTTTT	-	-	TRBV25-1	TRBJ1-4
CVVWTDMNTEAFF	TGTGTGGTCTGGACAGATATGAACACTGAAGCTTTCTTT	-	few	TRBV7-9	TRBJ1-1
CASSNQGRRQPQHF	TGTGCCAGTAGTAACCAAGGTAGGCGGCAGCCCCAGCATTTT	-	-	TRBV19	TRBJ1-5
CASRQLTTPGNTIYF	TGTGCCAGCAGGCAACTGACAACCCCTGGAAACACCATATATTTT	-	-	TRBV6-5	TRBJ1-3
CASSLAYGYTF	TGTGCCAGCAGTTTAGCGTATGGCTACACCTTC	-	-	TRBV28	TRBJ1-2
CASSYSPRAGDEQYF	TGTGCCAGCAGTTACTCGCCCAGGGCAGGGGACGAGCAGTACTTC	-	-	TRBV6-5	TRBJ2-7
CASNSRRESETQYF	TGTGCCAGTAACTCGCGACGGGAGTCAGAGACCCAGTACTTC	-	-	TRBV19	TRBJ2-5
CASSQYSGTGGTGELFF	TGCGCCAGCAGCCAATATTCCGGGACAGGGGGAACCGGGGAGCTGTTTTTT	TRBD1	-	TRBV4-1	TRBJ2-2
CAWSVGDLREQYF	TGTGCCTGGAGTGTCGGGGATCTTCGGGAGCAGTACTTC	-	-	TRBV30	TRBJ2-7
CASSRQGNSNQPQHF	TGTGCCAGCAGTAGACAGGGGAATAGCAATCAGCCCCAGCATTTT	TRBD1	-	TRBV27	TRBJ1-5
CAIRTGGGYEQYF	TGTGCCATCAGGACAGGGGGAGGCTACGAGCAGTACTTC	TRBD1	-	TRBV10-3	TRBJ2-7
CAIPSRRYEQYF	TGTGCCATCCCCTCTAGGAGGTACGAGCAGTACTTC	-	-	TRBV6-5	TRBJ2-7
CAWSRQQGARGYTF	TGTGCCTGGAGTCGGCAACAGGGGGCGCGTGGCTACACCTTC	TRBD1	-	TRBV30	TRBJ1-2
CSVEETTGFYGYTF	TGCAGCGTTGAAGAAACGACAGGGTTCTATGGCTACACCTTC	TRBD1	few	TRBV29-1	TRBJ1-2
CASSPEGRNSPLHF	TGTGCCAGCAGCCCCGAGGGCCGTAATTCACCCCTCCACTTT	-	-	TRBV7-9	TRBJ1-6
CASSPGTANTEAFF	TGTGCCAGCTCACCGGGGACAGCGAACACTGAAGCTTTCTTT	TRBD1	few	TRBV18	TRBJ1-1
CASIPGRILNPGELFF	TGTGCCAGCATTCCCGGGAGGATCCTGAACCCCGGGGAGCTGTTTTTT	TRBD2	-	TRBV6-4	TRBJ2-2
CAWSDSHTEAFF	TGTGCCTGGAGTGACAGCCACACTGAAGCTTTCTTT	-	-	TRBV30	TRBJ1-1
CASIQQGRSNYGYTF	TGTGCCAGCATCCAACAGGGGAGGTCTAACTATGGCTACACCTTC	TRBD1	-	TRBV5-4	TRBJ1-2
CASSPEGAPKQGTKRWQFF	TGCGCCAGCAGCCCGGAGGGGGCCCCTAAGCAGGGGACCAAGCGATGGCAGTTCTTC	-	-	TRBV5-1	TRBJ2-1
CASSLQGIYEQYF	TGTGCCAGCAGCCTACAGGGAATCTACGAGCAGTACTTC	-	-	TRBV28	TRBJ2-7
CASSLGHPGEKLFF	TGTGCCAGCAGCTTGGGACACCCGGGGGAAAAACTGTTTTTT	-	-	TRBV7-2	TRBJ1-4
CAWSRGSYEQYF	TGTGCCTGGAGCCGGGGTTCGTACGAGCAGTACTTC	-	-	TRBV30	TRBJ2-7
CASSPTAQGSDTQYF	TGTGCCAGCTCACCAACTGCACAGGGTTCGGATACGCAGTATTTT	-	-	TRBV18	TRBJ2-3
CASSYRDRDGYTF	TGTGCCAGCAGTTACCGTGACAGGGATGGCTACACCTTC	TRBD1	-	TRBV6-5	TRBJ1-2
CASSPSTGRSEFF	TGTGCCAGCAGTCCCTCGACAGGCCGCTCGGAGTTCTTC	-	once	TRBV12-3/TRBV12-4	TRBJ2-1
CAWSQTSGGAVKTDTQYF	TGTGCCTGGAGTCAGACTAGCGGGGGGGCCGTTAAAACAGATACGCAGTATTTT	TRBD2	-	TRBV30	TRBJ2-3
CASSQVLAPRGNQPQHF	TGTGCCAGCAGCCAGGTCTTGGCCCCCCGGGGCAATCAGCCCCAGCATTTT	-	-	TRBV4-2	TRBJ1-5
CASTLTGNTEAFF	TGTGCCAGCACTCTGACAGGGAACACTGAAGCTTTCTTT	-	-	TRBV6-5	TRBJ1-1
CASKVRRGETQYF	TGTGCCTCGAAGGTCCGGAGGGGAGAGACCCAGTACTTC	-	-	TRBV30	TRBJ2-5
CASSHVQGLKAYEQYF	TGTGCCAGCAGCCACGTACAGGGGCTAAAGGCCTACGAGCAGTACTTC	TRBD1	-	TRBV3-1/TRBV3-2	TRBJ2-7
CASTNGVFYGYTF	TGTGCCAGCACGAACGGAGTTTTCTATGGCTACACCTTC	-	-	TRBV11-2	TRBJ1-2
CASSGGGSHTGELFF	TGTGCCAGCAGCGGAGGGGGCAGTCACACCGGGGAGCTGTTTTTT	-	-	TRBV11-2	TRBJ2-2
CASSSTGLDTQYF	TGTGCCAGCAGCTCCACAGGGTTAGATACGCAGTATTTT	-	few	TRBV11-1	TRBJ2-3
CASSSLTGRMNTEAFF	TGTGCCAGCAGCTCCCTGACAGGGCGAATGAACACTGAAGCTTTCTTT	TRBD1	-	TRBV5-4	TRBJ1-1
CASSLGQGSTPLHF	TGTGCCAGCAGCTTGGGACAGGGGTCCACACCCCTCCACTTT	TRBD1	-	TRBV7-2	TRBJ1-6
CASSLEGANVLTF	TGTGCCAGCAGCCTCGAGGGGGCCAACGTCCTGACTTTC	-	-	TRBV5-4	TRBJ2-6